Listed below are T cell receptor beta chains from one sample, sequenced in a study of shared clonotypes between healthy human individuals. The data were produced by immunoSEQ multiplex PCR, yet TCRdb's version contains in-frame clones alone and is incomplete. The data show some 1,100,000 clones, 70% to 80% seen once. The sample was memory CD4+ T cells from PBMCs. The receptors here all came from a man between 18 and 29 years old in good health. Some clones in this sample may be carry-over from other donors' samples. Each CDR3 is given with its conserved first and last residue. Each record gives: J gene, D gene, clone size, V gene, CDR3 DNA, CDR3 protein. The D gene is left open where the match is weak. The size of a clone is reported for some rows only, either as once, few or many, or as a class for expanded clones.

TRBJ2-7 TRBD1 - TRBV5-4 TGTGCCAGCAGCTTGTTTTTTCCGGGACAGGGGAGCTACGAGCAGTACTTC CASSLFFPGQGSYEQYF
TRBJ2-5 TRBD2 once TRBV11-3 TGTGCCAGCAGCTTTTCCAGCGGGACGTCGGAGACCCAGTACTTC CASSFSSGTSETQYF
TRBJ2-4 TRBD1 - TRBV6-1 TGTGCCAGCAGTCCCTGGACGGAACAGGGGGCAGCTCAGTACTTC CASSPWTEQGAAQYF
TRBJ2-1 TRBD2 - TRBV4-1 TGCGCCAGCAGCCCCCCCCCGGGACTAGCGGGACCCAATGAGCAGTTCTTC CASSPPPGLAGPNEQFF
TRBJ2-1 TRBD2 - TRBV28 TGTGCCAGCAGTCACCCCGGGACTAGCGGATCCAATGAGCAGTTCTTC CASSHPGTSGSNEQFF
TRBJ2-7 - - TRBV27 TGTGCCAGCAGTTTCTTAGGAGGGACTGGGGACTACGAGCAGTACTTC CASSFLGGTGDYEQYF
TRBJ2-3 TRBD2 few TRBV18 TGTGCCAGCTGCGCGGCGGGAGTCACAGATACGCAGTATTTT CASCAAGVTDTQYF
TRBJ1-2 - - TRBV20-1 TGCAGTGCTCGGAGGGAAGGCTACACCTTC CSARREGYTF
TRBJ2-6 - once TRBV7-3 TGTGCCAGCAGCTTAAAGGGCCCCGCAGGCTCAAATGGGGCCAACGTCCTGACTTTC CASSLKGPAGSNGANVLTF
TRBJ2-3 TRBD2 - TRBV23-1 TGCGCCAGCATATTAAGACTAGCGGGAGCTGTAGATACGCAGTATTTT CASILRLAGAVDTQYF
TRBJ2-5 - - TRBV4-2 TGTGCCAGCAGCCAAGAGGGGGGGCGGGAGCAAGAGACCCAGTACTTC CASSQEGGREQETQYF
TRBJ2-5 - - TRBV18 TGTGCCAGCTCACCACAGCGAGAGACCCAGTACTTC CASSPQRETQYF
TRBJ2-5 TRBD1 - TRBV10-3 TGTGCCATCAGTGAGTCCCACAGGGGGCCCGAGACCCAGTACTTC CAISESHRGPETQYF
TRBJ2-7 - - TRBV27 TGTGCCAGCAGGCGCCAGATTTACGAGCAGTACTTC CASRRQIYEQYF
TRBJ1-2 - - TRBV7-9 TGTGCCAGCAGCCCCAGGGCCGACTATGGCTACACCTTC CASSPRADYGYTF
TRBJ2-2 TRBD2 - TRBV9 TGTGCCAGCAGCGTCGCTAGCGGCGGCATCGGGGAGCTGTTTTTT CASSVASGGIGELFF
TRBJ2-2 TRBD1 - TRBV30 TGTGCCTGGAGGGTACAGGGGGCTGGGGAGCTGTTTTTT CAWRVQGAGELFF
TRBJ2-2 TRBD1 - TRBV11-2 TGTGCCAGCAGCTTAGAGACGGGGACAGTGACCGGGGAGCTGTTTTTT CASSLETGTVTGELFF
TRBJ2-3 - once TRBV5-1 TGCGCCAGCAGCCGTGACAGGTACACAGATACGCAGTATTTT CASSRDRYTDTQYF
TRBJ2-1 TRBD1 - TRBV5-1 TGCGCCAGCACCCCACAGGGGGGCTCCTACAATGAGCAGTTCTTC CASTPQGGSYNEQFF
TRBJ1-1 TRBD1 - TRBV6-1 TGTGCCAGCAGTGAATCGGACAGGTGGGATTTCTTT CASSESDRWDFF
TRBJ2-7 - - TRBV4-2 TGTGCCAGCAGCCAAGGTAACAGGGAAACCTACGAGCAGTACTTC CASSQGNRETYEQYF
TRBJ2-7 - many TRBV11-3 TGTGCCAGCAGCTTAGTTTTCGGACCGGGCTACGAGCAGTACTTC CASSLVFGPGYEQYF
TRBJ2-3 - - TRBV29-1 TGCACCTACGCACAGGGTTCAGATACGCAGTATTTT CTYAQGSDTQYF
TRBJ2-1 TRBD2 - TRBV30 TGTGCCTGGGGGCCCCTAGCGGGAGGCTACAATGAGCAGTTCTTC CAWGPLAGGYNEQFF
TRBJ2-7 TRBD2 - TRBV7-6 TGTGCCAGCAGCTTTCAGAGCGGGAGCTCCTACGAGCAGTACTTC CASSFQSGSSYEQYF
TRBJ2-5 - - TRBV10-1 TGCGCCAGCAGTGACGGGGGTCGAGAGACCCAGTACTTC CASSDGGRETQYF
TRBJ2-7 TRBD2 - TRBV30 TGTGGGTTTACTAGCGGGAGATACGAGCAGTACTTC CGFTSGRYEQYF
TRBJ1-4 - few TRBV18 TGTGCCAGCTCACCACGGTCCGGTCGTGAAAAACTGTTTTTT CASSPRSGREKLFF
TRBJ1-5 - - TRBV19 TGTGCCAGTAGTTACAACACCATTAGCAATCAGCCCCAGCATTTT CASSYNTISNQPQHF
TRBJ2-6 - - TRBV18 TGTGCCAGCTCACCATTCAGAGCAGCCACCCCTGGGGCCAACGTCCTGACTTTC CASSPFRAATPGANVLTF
TRBJ2-5 TRBD1 once TRBV9 TGTGCCAGCAGCGTAGAGGGACAGGGGTTAGAGACCCAGTACTTC CASSVEGQGLETQYF
TRBJ1-5 TRBD1 many TRBV28 TGTGCCAGCAGTTTATCGGGACAGGGTCGGGATCAGCCCCAGCATTTT CASSLSGQGRDQPQHF
TRBJ2-3 TRBD2 - TRBV5-1 TGCGCCAGCACCCGGTGGGCTAGCGGAGGTACTAGCACAGATACGCAGTATTTT CASTRWASGGTSTDTQYF
TRBJ1-5 - - TRBV15 TGTGCCACCAGGGGGGGGCATTACAATCAGCCCCAGCATTTT CATRGGHYNQPQHF
TRBJ1-2 TRBD1 - TRBV6-1 TGTGCCAGCACCGGGAGGACAGGGGATGGCTACACCTTC CASTGRTGDGYTF
TRBJ2-7 TRBD2 - TRBV11-2 TGTGCCAGCAGAAGACTAGCCGGGTCTTACGAGCAGTACTTC CASRRLAGSYEQYF
TRBJ1-2 - once TRBV27 TGTGCCAGCAGTTTAAGGGCGGGGGGGGCGACCGGCTATGGCTACACCTTC CASSLRAGGATGYGYTF
TRBJ2-5 - - TRBV4-3 TGCGCCAGCAGCCACCAACAGGGCCGCGAGACCCAGTACTTC CASSHQQGRETQYF
TRBJ2-7 - - TRBV6-6 TGTGCCAGCGCGACCGGGACCAGACAGTACTTC CASATGTRQYF
TRBJ1-1 TRBD1 once TRBV10-3 TGTGCCATCAGGCGAGGGACAGGGGTGAACACTGAAGCTTTCTTT CAIRRGTGVNTEAFF
TRBJ1-4 - - TRBV5-1 TGCGCCAGCAGCCGGGACCTTAATGAAAAACTGTCTTTT CASSRDLNEKLSF
TRBJ1-2 - - TRBV4-1 TGCGCCAGCAGCCAAGTTAGGTCGGGGGACTATGGCTACACCTTC CASSQVRSGDYGYTF
TRBJ2-1 TRBD2 - TRBV14 TGTGCCAGCAGCCACCTGCGCCTAGCGGGAGGGTTGCCCTACAATGAGCAGTTCTTC CASSHLRLAGGLPYNEQFF
TRBJ2-1 - - TRBV9 TGTGCCAGCAGCGCCAGGAGACCCACAGGCCCCAATGAGCAGTTCTTC CASSARRPTGPNEQFF
TRBJ1-2 - - TRBV6-1 TGTGCCAGCAGTGAAGCGGGACGAGGAGGCTATGGCTACACCTTC CASSEAGRGGYGYTF
TRBJ2-7 TRBD1 once TRBV28 TGTGCCAGCAGCGCTACCGGGACAGGGGCCTACGAGCAGTACTTC CASSATGTGAYEQYF
TRBJ2-7 - - TRBV5-1 TGCGCCAGCAGCTTGGGTCTCGGGGAGAAAAGGTACGAGCAGTACTTC CASSLGLGEKRYEQYF
TRBJ1-1 TRBD1 once TRBV28 TGTGCCAGCAGTTCTATACCGGGACAGAAGAACACTGAAGCTTTCTTT CASSSIPGQKNTEAFF
TRBJ2-7 - - TRBV28 TGTGCCAGCAGCTACCCCAATTCCTACGAGCAGTACTTC CASSYPNSYEQYF
TRBJ2-2 TRBD2 - TRBV19 TGTGCCAGTACGAGGATTAGCGGGAGGGCGAACACCGGGGAGCTGTTTTTT CASTRISGRANTGELFF
TRBJ1-4 TRBD1 - TRBV2 TGTGCCAGCAGTGCGACGACAGGGGGAATGGGAAAACTGTTTTTT CASSATTGGMGKLFF
TRBJ2-7 - - TRBV2 TGTGCCAGCACGCTTCTGAACTCCGGTTTGGAGCAGTACTTC CASTLLNSGLEQYF
TRBJ2-1 TRBD2 many TRBV18 TGTGCCAGCTCACGGGGACTAGCGGTGTACAATGAGCAGTTCTTC CASSRGLAVYNEQFF
TRBJ2-7 - - TRBV15 TGTGCCACCAGCAGAGATCTCAGGGGCCTCGAGCAGTACTTC CATSRDLRGLEQYF
TRBJ2-5 - - TRBV28 TGTGCCAGCAGTTTGTCCGGCCTTGGGCGGGACGAAGAGACCCAGTACTTC CASSLSGLGRDEETQYF